Presented here are 25 T cell receptor beta chains from one specimen sequenced in a study of blood T cell repertoires in COVID-19. The data were produced by immunoSEQ multiplex PCR, yet TCRdb's version contains in-frame clones alone and is incomplete. The table has 65,000 to 70,000 clones, approximately 83% seen once. Sequencing used peripheral blood. These TCRs come from a middle-aged man with COVID-19, enrolled during active disease.

The chain carries TRBV6-2 or TRBV6-3 and TRBJ2-7, with TRBD1 matching 7 bases. The CDR3 consists of 15 residues. Germline trimming cut 4 bases from V and 5 bases from J; bases unmatched to any gene: 11. Germline CDR1 reads MNHEY; CDR2 reads SVGEGT. The CDR3 is CASSSAGTVSDEQYF. CDR3 nucleotides: TGTGCCAGCAGTTCAGCCGGGACAGTCTCGGACGAGCAGTACTTC.

The genes are TRBV5-1 and TRBJ2-3; D may be TRBD1 (5 bases). The CDR3 extends over 14 amino acids. The germline CDR1 and CDR2 sequences are SGHRS and YFSETQ. V shed 4 bases and J shed 0 bases, with 9 bases lying between them. CDR3 DNA sequence: TGCGCCAGCAGCGCCGACAGAAGCACAGATACGCAGTATTTT. This sequence encodes CASSADRSTDTQYF.

The chain links TRBV3-1 (or the pseudogene TRBV3-2) to TRBJ1-4; 10 bases fit TRBD1. Germline CDR1 reads LGHDT; CDR2 reads YNNKEL (reference sequence). The CDR3 runs 16 residues. Germline trimming cut 1 base from V and 4 bases from J; bases unmatched to any gene: 3. The DNA for the CDR3 is TGTGCCAGCAGCCAAGGGGGACAGGGGAATAATGAAAAACTGTTTTTT. It codes for CASSQGGQGNNEKLFF.

Turning to this clone: A read error may account for a junction end that differs from germline. The chain links TRBV27 to TRBJ2-7; the D gene is possibly TRBD2 (6 bases). CDR1 and CDR2 (germline): MNHEY, SMNVEV (reference sequence). The CDR3 length is 12 residues. In DNA, the CDR3 is TGTGCCAGCAGTCCGGATGCTGGGACTTCTATCTTC. Translated, it gives CASSPDAGTSIF.

The CDR3 region is CAWTAGSTFSYEQYF. The CDR3 DNA reads TGTGCCTGGACGGCGGGATCCACGTTCTCCTACGAGCAGTACTTC. The genes are TRBV30 and TRBJ2-7, with D tentatively TRBD2 (6 bases). The V and J ends lost 4 bases and 0 bases respectively, with 16 bases between them. CDR1 and CDR2 (germline): GTSNPN, SVGIG (reference sequence). The CDR3 is 15 residues long.

The gene calls are TRBV6-5 and TRBJ1-4; 7 positions match TRBD1. The length of the CDR3 is 14 residues. The J segment lost 8 bases and the V segment lost 2 bases, leaving 5 bases of the junction unmatched. The germline V gene has CDR1 MNHEY and CDR2 SVGAGI. DNA for the CDR3: TGTGCCAGCAGTTACGACAGGGCGATCGAAAAACTGTTTTTT. Its protein is CASSYDRAIEKLFF.

The chain uses TRBV5-1 and TRBJ1-2, with D possibly TRBD1 on 5 matching bases. V was shortened by 2 bases and J by 8 bases, with 13 bases between the two germline ends. The CDR3 extends over 13 amino acids. Germline lookup yields CDR1 SGHRS and CDR2 YFSETQ. This CDR3 reads CASSFGGMDGYTF. The CDR3 DNA follows: TGCGCCAGCAGCTTTGGGGGGATGGACGGCTACACCTTC.

The chain recombines TRBV29-1 with TRBJ2-5; no definite D call. Germline lookup yields CDR1 SQVTM and CDR2 ANQGSEA. The V end lost 6 bases, the J end lost 1 base, and 9 bases lay between the germline ends. The CDR3 extends over 12 amino acids. As DNA, the CDR3 is TGCAGCGTGAACCTTAGCCAAGAGACCCAGTACTTC. This encodes CSVNLSQETQYF.

V and J are TRBV4-2 and TRBJ2-3; D may be TRBD1 (5 bases). The CDR3 is 16 amino acids. The germline V and J ends were trimmed by 0 bases and 2 bases, with 12 bases remaining between them. Looked up from germline, CDR1 is LGHNA and CDR2 is YNFKEQ. The chain's CDR3 is CASSQDKQGLTDTQYF. The CDR3 nucleotides are TGTGCCAGCAGCCAAGACAAGCAGGGCCTCACAGATACGCAGTATTTT.

The V gene is TRBV14, the J gene TRBJ1-6, with TRBD1 matching 9 bases. Per germline, CDR1 SGHDN and CDR2 FVKESK. The V and J ends lost 4 bases and 10 bases, in that order; junction bases with no gene match: 11. This CDR3 is 16 amino acids long. The CDR3 DNA sequence: TGTGCCAGCAGCCGAACCGACAGGGGGGTTCGATCACCCCTCCACTTT. Translating it yields CASSRTDRGVRSPLHF. The whole variable domain, remainder taken from reference TRBV14 and TRBJ1-6, is EAGVTQFPSHSVIEKGQTVTLRCDPISGHDNLYWYRRVMGKEIKFLLHFVKESKQDESGMPNNRFLAERTGGTYSTLKVQPAELEDSGVYFCASSRTDRGVRSPLHFGNGTRLTVT.

The chain couples TRBV5-4 to TRBJ1-2; D is possibly TRBD1 (6 bases). V was cut by 3 bases and J by 8 bases, with 11 bases left in between. The CDR3 extends over 12 amino acids. Germline V gene lookup returns CDR1 SGHNT and CDR2 YYREEE (reference sequence). This CDR3 is CASSSRTVGYTF. Here the CDR3 DNA reads TGTGCCAGCAGCTCCCGGACAGTAGGCTACACCTTC.

V is TRBV7-2 and J is TRBJ1-2; D not resolved. Germline V gives CDR1 SGHTA, CDR2 FQGNSA. CDR3 length: 14 amino acids. Trimming pared 1 base from V and 5 bases from J, leaving 11 bases between. The CDR3 region has the DNA TGTGCCAGCAGCTTAGAATTGGGGAGGTATGGCTACACCTTC. This encodes CASSLELGRYGYTF.

This chain joins TRBV4-2 and TRBJ1-2, with TRBD1 identical over 7 bases. Looked up from germline, CDR1 is LGHNA and CDR2 is YNFKEQ. The CDR3 is 12 residues long. Trimming removed 4 bases from V and 7 bases from J; junction bases left unmatched: 3. CDR3 nucleotide sequence: TGTGCCAGCAGCCTGCACAGGGGTGGCTACACCTTC. This gives the protein CASSLHRGGYTF.

V is TRBV28 and J is TRBJ2-1; a weak D match, TRBD1 (7 bases). CDR1 MDHEN and CDR2 SYDVKM come from the germline V gene. The CDR3 extends over 15 amino acids. V was clipped by 3 bases and J by 3 bases, with 12 bases between them. The CDR3 protein is CASSLGGQVYNEQFF. DNA for the CDR3: TGTGCCAGCAGTTTGGGAGGACAGGTCTACAATGAGCAGTTCTTC.

The J gene is TRBJ1-5, the V gene TRBV28; D is unclear. This CDR3 is built from 13 residues. Germline CDR1 is MDHEN and CDR2 is SYDVKM. The V end was cut by 3 bases, the J end by 5 bases, with 8 bases between. CDR3 loop: CASSLRKDQPQHF. The DNA of the CDR3 is TGTGCCAGCAGTTTGAGGAAGGATCAGCCCCAGCATTTT.

The chain employs TRBV11-1 and TRBJ1-2; 10 nucleotides align to TRBD1. This CDR3 comprises 16 residues. Per the germline V gene, CDR1 is SGHAT and CDR2 is FQDESV (reference sequence). V was clipped by 6 bases and J by 5 bases; unmatched bases: 12. CDR3 coding DNA: TGTGCCAGCAGTACGGGGACAGGGGTCCATGGTTATGGCTACACCTTC. This gives the protein CASSTGTGVHGYGYTF.

This chain joins TRBV21-1 and TRBJ1-1; the D call in the table, TRBD1, was not verified against the DNA. TRBV21-1 is a listed pseudogene. This CDR3 has 14 amino acids. The chain's CDR3 is CASSKIRTNTEAFF. CDR3 nucleotide sequence: TGTGCCAGCAGCAAAATACGGACAAACACTGAAGCTTTCTTT.

The J gene is TRBJ1-1, the V gene TRBV10-3, with 7 bases that match TRBD1. The junction had 15 bases not matched to a gene; V was cut back by 6 bases and J by 5 bases. Germline V gene sequence: CDR1 ENHRY, CDR2 SYGVKD. CDR3 length: 16 residues. In DNA form, the CDR3 reads TGTGCCATCAGCGCCTCTCGACAGGGAAGGGAAACTGAAGCTTTCTTT. It codes for CAISASRQGRETEAFF.

The CDR3 coding sequence is TGTGCCAGCACAGGGGCGGGGGACCCTTACGAGCAGTACTTC. As protein: CASTGAGDPYEQYF. This chain connects TRBV21-1 to TRBJ2-7; the D segment call TRBD2 is taken from the table without a DNA check. TRBV21-1 is noted as a pseudogene. CDR3 length: 14 residues.

The chain combines TRBV19 with TRBJ2-6; no reliable D call. This CDR3 is 13 amino acids long. V gave up 3 bases and J gave up 3 bases, with 3 bases separating them. Per the germline V gene, CDR1 is LNHDA and CDR2 is SQIVND (reference sequence). CDR3 in amino acids: CASSIGGANVLTF. The CDR3 bases are TGTGCCAGTAGTATCGGTGGGGCCAACGTCCTGACTTTC.

This clone showed up just once. This sequence joins TRBV9 and TRBJ1-2, with TRBD1 matching over 12 bases. Trimming at V came to 3 bases and at J to 3 bases, leaving 3 bases not matched to a gene. The CDR3 is 15 residues long. Germline V gene data show CDR1 as SGDLS and CDR2 as YYNGEE. Here the CDR3 reads CASSEGTGGHYGYTF. The CDR3 DNA follows: TGTGCCAGCAGCGAGGGGACAGGGGGCCACTATGGCTACACCTTC.

The chain uses TRBV3-1 (or the pseudogene TRBV3-2) and TRBJ2-1, with D maybe TRBD1 (6 bases). Germline CDR1 and CDR2: LGHDT and YNNKEL (reference sequence). CDR3 size: 14 residues. The V end lost 1 base, the J end lost 3 bases, and 7 bases lay between the germline ends. CDR3 nucleotide sequence: TGTGCCAGCAGCCAAGTACAGGGCTACAATGAGCAGTTCTTC. Translation: CASSQVQGYNEQFF.

The chain has TRBV11-2 and TRBJ2-7; the D gene is possibly TRBD1 (6 bases). The CDR3 contains 14 residues. Germline values: CDR1 SGHAT, CDR2 FQNNGV. Trimming removed 5 bases at V and 3 bases at J, with 14 bases between. The CDR3 DNA reads TGTGCCAGCAGCCCTTCGACAGGAATCTACGAGCAGTACTTC. Translating it yields CASSPSTGIYEQYF.

This clone was seen more than once but under ten times. The J gene is TRBJ2-1, the V gene TRBV27; D gene unclear. This CDR3 is 14 amino acids long. Per the germline V gene, CDR1 is MNHEY and CDR2 is SMNVEV (reference sequence). Between the trimmed V and J ends, which lost 3 bases and 4 bases, there was a span of 10 bases. In DNA, the CDR3 is TGTGCCAGCAGTTTTCGGGTCGAGTACAATGAGCAGTTCTTC. It encodes CASSFRVEYNEQFF.

The gene calls are TRBV3-1 (or the pseudogene TRBV3-2) and TRBJ2-1, with 9 bases aligning to TRBD2. Germline CDR1 and CDR2: LGHDT and YNNKEL (reference sequence). The CDR3 extends over 18 amino acids. Trimming at V came to 1 base and at J to 0 bases, leaving 7 bases not matched to a gene. The CDR3 region is CASSQGPSGTTSYNEQFF. CDR3 nucleotide sequence: TGTGCCAGCAGCCAAGGCCCTAGCGGGACCACCTCCTACAATGAGCAGTTCTTC.